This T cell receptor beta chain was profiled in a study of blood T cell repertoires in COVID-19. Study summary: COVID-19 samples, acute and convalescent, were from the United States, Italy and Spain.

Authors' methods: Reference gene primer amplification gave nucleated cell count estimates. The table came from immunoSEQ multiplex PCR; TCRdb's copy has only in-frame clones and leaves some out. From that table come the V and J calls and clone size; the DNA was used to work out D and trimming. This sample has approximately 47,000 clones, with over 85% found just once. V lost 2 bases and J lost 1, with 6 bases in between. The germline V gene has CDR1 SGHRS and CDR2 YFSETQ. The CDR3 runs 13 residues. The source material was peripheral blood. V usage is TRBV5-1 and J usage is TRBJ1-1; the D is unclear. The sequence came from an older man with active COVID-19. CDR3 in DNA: TGCGCCAGCAGCTTACTAGCGAACACTGAAGCTTTCTTT. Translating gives CASSLLANTEAFF.